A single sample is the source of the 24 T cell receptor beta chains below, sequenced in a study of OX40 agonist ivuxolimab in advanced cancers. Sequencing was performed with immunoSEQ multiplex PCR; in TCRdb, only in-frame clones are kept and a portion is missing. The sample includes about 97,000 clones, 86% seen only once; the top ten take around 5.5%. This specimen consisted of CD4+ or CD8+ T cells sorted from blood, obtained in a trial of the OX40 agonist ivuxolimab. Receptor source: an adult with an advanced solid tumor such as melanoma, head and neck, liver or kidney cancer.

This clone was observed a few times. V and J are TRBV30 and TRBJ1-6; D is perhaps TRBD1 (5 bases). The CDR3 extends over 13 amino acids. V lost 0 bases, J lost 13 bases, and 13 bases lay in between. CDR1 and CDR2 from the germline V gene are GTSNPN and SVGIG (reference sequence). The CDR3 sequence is CAWSVAGATPLHF. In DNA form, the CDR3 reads TGTGCCTGGAGTGTCGCTGGGGCTACTCCCCTCCACTTT.

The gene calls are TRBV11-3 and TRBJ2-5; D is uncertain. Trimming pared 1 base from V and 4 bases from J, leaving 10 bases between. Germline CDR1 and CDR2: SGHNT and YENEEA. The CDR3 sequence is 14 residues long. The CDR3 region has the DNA TGTGCCAGCAGCTTAGCGATGGTGAGAGAGACCCAGTACTTC. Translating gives CASSLAMVRETQYF.

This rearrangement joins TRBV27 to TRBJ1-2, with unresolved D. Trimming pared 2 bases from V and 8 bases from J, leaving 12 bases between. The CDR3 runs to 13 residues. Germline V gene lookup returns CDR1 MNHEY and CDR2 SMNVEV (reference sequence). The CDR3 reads CASSLKGLGGYTF. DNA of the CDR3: TGTGCCAGCAGTTTAAAGGGTCTTGGGGGCTACACCTTC.

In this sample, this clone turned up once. CDR3 sequence: CASSPGPQETQYF. CDR3 DNA: TGTGCCAGCAGCCCCGGACCCCAAGAGACCCAGTACTTC. The V and J genes are TRBV7-2 and TRBJ2-5; no definite D call. This CDR3 spans 13 amino acids. In germline, CDR1 is SGHTA, CDR2 FQGNSA. Trimming took 5 bases from V and 1 from J, leaving 8 bases between them.

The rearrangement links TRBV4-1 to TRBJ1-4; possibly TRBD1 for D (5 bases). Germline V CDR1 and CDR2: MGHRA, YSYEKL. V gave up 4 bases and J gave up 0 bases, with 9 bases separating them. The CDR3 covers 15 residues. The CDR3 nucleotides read TGCGCCAGCAGCCCCCAGGGAGCAACTAATGAAAAACTGTTTTTT. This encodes CASSPQGATNEKLFF.

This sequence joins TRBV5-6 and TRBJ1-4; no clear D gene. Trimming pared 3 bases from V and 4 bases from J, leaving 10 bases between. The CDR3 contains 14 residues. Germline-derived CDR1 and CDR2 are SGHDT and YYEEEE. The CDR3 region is CASSYVAYNEKLFF. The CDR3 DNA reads TGTGCCAGCAGCTATGTAGCTTATAATGAAAAACTGTTTTTT.

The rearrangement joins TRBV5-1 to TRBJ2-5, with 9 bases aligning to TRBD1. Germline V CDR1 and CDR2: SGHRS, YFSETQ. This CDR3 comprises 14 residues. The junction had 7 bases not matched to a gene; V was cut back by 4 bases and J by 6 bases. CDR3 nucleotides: TGCGCCAGCAGCCCCGGGACAGGGATTAAGACCCAGTACTTC. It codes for CASSPGTGIKTQYF.

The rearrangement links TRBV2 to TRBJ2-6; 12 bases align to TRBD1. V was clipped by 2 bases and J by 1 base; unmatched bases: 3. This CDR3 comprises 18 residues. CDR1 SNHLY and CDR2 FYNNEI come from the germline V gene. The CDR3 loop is CASSERGQGASGANVLTF. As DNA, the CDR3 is TGTGCCAGCAGTGAACGGGGACAGGGGGCGTCTGGGGCCAACGTCCTGACTTTC.

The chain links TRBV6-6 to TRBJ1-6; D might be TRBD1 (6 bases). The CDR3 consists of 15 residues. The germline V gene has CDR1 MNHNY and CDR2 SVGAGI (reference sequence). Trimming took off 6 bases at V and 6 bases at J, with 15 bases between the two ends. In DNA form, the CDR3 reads TGTGCCAGCAGCTCCTCGGGACACCTTAATTCACCCCTCCACTTT. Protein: CASSSSGHLNSPLHF.

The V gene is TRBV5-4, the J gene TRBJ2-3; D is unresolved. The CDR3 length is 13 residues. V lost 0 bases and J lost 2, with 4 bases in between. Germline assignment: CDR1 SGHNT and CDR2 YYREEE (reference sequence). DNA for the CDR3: TGTGCCAGCAGCTTGGTATACACAGATACGCAGTATTTT. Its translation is CASSLVYTDTQYF.

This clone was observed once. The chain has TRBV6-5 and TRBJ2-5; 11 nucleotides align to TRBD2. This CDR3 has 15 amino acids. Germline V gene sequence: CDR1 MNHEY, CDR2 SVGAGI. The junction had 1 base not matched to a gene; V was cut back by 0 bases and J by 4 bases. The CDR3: CASSYSLAGGETQYF. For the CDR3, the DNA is TGTGCCAGCAGTTACTCGCTAGCGGGGGGAGAGACCCAGTACTTC.

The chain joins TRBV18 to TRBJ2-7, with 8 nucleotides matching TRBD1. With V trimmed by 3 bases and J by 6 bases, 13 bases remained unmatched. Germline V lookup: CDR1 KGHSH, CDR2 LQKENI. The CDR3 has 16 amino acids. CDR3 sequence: CASSPSSRTGTSEQYF. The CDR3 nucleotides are TGTGCCAGCTCACCGAGCAGCCGGACAGGGACAAGCGAGCAGTACTTC.

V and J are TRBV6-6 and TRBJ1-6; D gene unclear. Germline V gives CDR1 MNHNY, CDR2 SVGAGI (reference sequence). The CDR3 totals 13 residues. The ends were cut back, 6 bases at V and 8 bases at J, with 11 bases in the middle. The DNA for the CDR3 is TGTGCCAGCAGCCTTACAGTAGATTCACCCCTCCACTTT. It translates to CASSLTVDSPLHF.

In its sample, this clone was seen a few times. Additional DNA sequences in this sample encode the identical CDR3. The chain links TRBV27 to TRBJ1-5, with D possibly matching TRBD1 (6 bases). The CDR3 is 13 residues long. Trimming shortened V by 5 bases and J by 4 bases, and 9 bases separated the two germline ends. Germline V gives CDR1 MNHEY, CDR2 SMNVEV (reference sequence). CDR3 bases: TGTGCCAGCAGTCCACAGGGAAATCAGCCCCAGCATTTT. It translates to CASSPQGNQPQHF.

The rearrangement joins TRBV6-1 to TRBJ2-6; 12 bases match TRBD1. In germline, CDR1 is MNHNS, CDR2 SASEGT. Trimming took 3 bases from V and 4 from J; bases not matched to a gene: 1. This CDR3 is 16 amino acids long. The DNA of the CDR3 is TGTGCCAGCAGTGAGGGGACAGGGGGCGGGGCCAACGTCCTGACTTTC. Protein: CASSEGTGGGANVLTF.

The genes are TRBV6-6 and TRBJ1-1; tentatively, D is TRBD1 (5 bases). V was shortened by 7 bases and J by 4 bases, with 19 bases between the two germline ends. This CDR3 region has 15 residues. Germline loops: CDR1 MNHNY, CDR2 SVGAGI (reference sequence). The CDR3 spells CASNSGSGRGTEAFF. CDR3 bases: TGTGCCAGCAACTCGGGCTCCGGGAGGGGCACTGAAGCTTTCTTT.

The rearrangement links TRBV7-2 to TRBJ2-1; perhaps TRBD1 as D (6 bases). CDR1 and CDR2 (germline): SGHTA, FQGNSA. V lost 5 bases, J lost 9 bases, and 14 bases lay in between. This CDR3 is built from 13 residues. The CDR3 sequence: CASSLDGRGEQFF. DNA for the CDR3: TGTGCCAGCAGCCTGGACGGCAGGGGTGAGCAGTTCTTC.

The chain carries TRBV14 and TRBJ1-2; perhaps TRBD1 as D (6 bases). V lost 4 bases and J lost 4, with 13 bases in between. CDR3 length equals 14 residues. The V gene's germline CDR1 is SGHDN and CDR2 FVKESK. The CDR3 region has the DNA TGTGCCAGCAGCCCCCAACAGGGCCCCTATGGCTACACCTTC. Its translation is CASSPQQGPYGYTF.

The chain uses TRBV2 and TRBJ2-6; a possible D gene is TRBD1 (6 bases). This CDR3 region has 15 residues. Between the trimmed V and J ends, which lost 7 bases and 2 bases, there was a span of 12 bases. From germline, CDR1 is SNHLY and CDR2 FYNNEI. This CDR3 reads CASIPQGTGANVLTF. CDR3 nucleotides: TGTGCCAGCATCCCACAGGGAACTGGGGCCAACGTCCTGACTTTC.

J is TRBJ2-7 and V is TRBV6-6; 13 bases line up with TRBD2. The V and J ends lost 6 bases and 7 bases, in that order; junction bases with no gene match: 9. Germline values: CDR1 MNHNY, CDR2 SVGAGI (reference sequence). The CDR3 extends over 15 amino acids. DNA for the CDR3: TGTGCCAGCAGGAGAGGGACTAGCGGGGTCGGGGAGCAGTACTTC. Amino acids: CASRRGTSGVGEQYF.

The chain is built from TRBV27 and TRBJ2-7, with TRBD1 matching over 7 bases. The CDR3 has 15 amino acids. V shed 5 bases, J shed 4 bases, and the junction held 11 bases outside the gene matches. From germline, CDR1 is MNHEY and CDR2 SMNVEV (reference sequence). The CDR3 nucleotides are TGTGCCAGCAGTCCGACAGGGTTAGGTGGGTACGAGCAGTACTTC. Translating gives CASSPTGLGGYEQYF.

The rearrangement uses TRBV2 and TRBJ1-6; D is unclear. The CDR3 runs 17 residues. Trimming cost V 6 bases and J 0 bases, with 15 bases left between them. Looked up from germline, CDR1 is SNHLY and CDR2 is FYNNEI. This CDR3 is CASRRTATVSYNSPLHF. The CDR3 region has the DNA TGTGCCAGCAGGCGGACTGCGACGGTCTCCTATAATTCACCCCTCCACTTT.

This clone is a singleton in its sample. CDR3: CASSLDFGQGGYGYTF. The CDR3 bases are TGTGCCAGCAGCTTGGATTTCGGACAGGGAGGCTATGGCTACACCTTC. This chain uses TRBV5-8 with TRBJ1-2; 8 bases match TRBD1. The length of the CDR3 is 16 residues. The ends lost 0 bases at V and 4 bases at J; junction bases unmatched: 8. Germline loops: CDR1 SGHTS, CDR2 YDEGEE.

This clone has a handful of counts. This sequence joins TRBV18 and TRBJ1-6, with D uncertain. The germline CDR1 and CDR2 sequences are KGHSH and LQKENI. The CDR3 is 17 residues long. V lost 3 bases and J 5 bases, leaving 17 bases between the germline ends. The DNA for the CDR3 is TGTGCCAGCTCACCGCTTAGGGCAGGTAACAATAATTCACCCCTCCACTTT. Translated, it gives CASSPLRAGNNNSPLHF.